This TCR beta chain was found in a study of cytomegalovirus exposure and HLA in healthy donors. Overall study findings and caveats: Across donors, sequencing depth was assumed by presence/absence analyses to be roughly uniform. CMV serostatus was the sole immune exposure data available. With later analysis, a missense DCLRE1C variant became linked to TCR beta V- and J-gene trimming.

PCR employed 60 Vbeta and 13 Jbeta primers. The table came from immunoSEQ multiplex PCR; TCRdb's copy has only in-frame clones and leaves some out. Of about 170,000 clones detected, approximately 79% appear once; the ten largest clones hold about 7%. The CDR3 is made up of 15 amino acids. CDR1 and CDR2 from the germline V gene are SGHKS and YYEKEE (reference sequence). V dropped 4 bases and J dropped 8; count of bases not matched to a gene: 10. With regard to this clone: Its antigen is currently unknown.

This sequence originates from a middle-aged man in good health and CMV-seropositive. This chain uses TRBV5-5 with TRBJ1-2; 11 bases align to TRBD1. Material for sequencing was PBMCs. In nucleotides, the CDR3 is TGTGCCAGCAGCCCCACGGGACAGGGGGGGAAGGGCTACACCTTC. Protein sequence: CASSPTGQGGKGYTF. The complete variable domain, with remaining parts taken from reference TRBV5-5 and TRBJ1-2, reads DAGVTQSPTHLIKTRGQQVTLRCSPISGHKSVSWYQQVLGQGPQFIFQYYEKEERGRGNFPDRFSARQFPNYSSELNVNALLLGDSALYLCASSPTGQGGKGYTFGSGTRLTVV.